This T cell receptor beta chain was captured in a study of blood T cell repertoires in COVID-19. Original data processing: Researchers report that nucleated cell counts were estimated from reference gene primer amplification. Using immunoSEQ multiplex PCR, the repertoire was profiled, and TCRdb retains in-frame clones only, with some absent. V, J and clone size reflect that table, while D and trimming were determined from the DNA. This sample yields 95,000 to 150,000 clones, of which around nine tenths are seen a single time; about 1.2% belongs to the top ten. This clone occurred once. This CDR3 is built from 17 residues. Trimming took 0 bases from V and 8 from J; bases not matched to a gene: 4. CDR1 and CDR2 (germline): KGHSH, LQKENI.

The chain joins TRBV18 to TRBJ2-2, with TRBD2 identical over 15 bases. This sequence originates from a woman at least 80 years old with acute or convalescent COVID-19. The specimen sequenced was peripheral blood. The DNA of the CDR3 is TGTGCCAGCTCACCACCGGGACTAGCGGGAGGCAGTGGGGAGCTGTTTTTT. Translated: CASSPPGLAGGSGELFF.